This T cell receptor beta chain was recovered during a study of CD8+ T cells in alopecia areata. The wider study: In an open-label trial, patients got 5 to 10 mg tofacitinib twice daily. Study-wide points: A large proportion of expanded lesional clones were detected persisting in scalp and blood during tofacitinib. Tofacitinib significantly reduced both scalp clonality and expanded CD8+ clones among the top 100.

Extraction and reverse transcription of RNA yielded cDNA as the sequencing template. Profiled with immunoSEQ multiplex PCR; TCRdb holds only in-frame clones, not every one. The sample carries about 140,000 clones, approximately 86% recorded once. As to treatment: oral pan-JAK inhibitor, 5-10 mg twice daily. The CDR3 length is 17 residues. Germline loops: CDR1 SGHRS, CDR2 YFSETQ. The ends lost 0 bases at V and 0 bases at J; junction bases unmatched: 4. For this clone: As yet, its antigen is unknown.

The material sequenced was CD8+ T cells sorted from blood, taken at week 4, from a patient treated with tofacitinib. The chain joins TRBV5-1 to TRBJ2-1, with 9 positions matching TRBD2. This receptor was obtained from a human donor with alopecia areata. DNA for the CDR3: TGCGCCAGCAGCTTGGTAATTAGCGGGAGCTCCTACAATGAGCAGTTCTTC. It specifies CASSLVISGSSYNEQFF.